These 15 T cell receptor beta chains were all obtained from the same sample, sequenced in a study of blood T cell repertoires in COVID-19. TCRdb's table, derived via immunoSEQ multiplex PCR, lists solely in-frame clones and lacks some. The sample includes about 210,000 clones, roughly 84% of them seen just once. The sequencing sample was made of peripheral blood. These receptors all stem from a woman over 75 with COVID-19, enrolled during active disease.

This rearrangement joins TRBV7-3 to TRBJ2-1; 8 bases line up with TRBD2. With V trimmed by 5 bases and J by 7 bases, 10 bases remained unmatched. This CDR3 contains 15 residues. Germline CDR1 SGHTA, CDR2 FQGTGA. This chain's CDR3 is CASSPSSGAGNEQFF. The DNA for the CDR3 is TGTGCCAGCAGCCCTAGTAGCGGGGCGGGTAATGAGCAGTTCTTC.

The gene calls are TRBV5-6 and TRBJ1-2, with TRBD1 matching over 7 bases. This CDR3 has 15 residues. V shed 0 bases, J shed 7 bases, and the junction held 9 bases outside the gene matches. In germline, CDR1 is SGHDT, CDR2 YYEEEE. CDR3 region: CASSLGQGLASGYTF. In nucleotides, the CDR3 is TGTGCCAGCAGCTTGGGACAGGGACTTGCCAGTGGCTACACCTTC.

This sequence joins TRBV6-6 and TRBJ1-6; no definite D call. V was shortened by 7 bases and J by 0 bases, with 13 bases between the two germline ends. CDR3 length: 16 amino acids. Germline V lookup: CDR1 MNHNY, CDR2 SVGAGI (reference sequence). CDR3 DNA: TGTGCCAGCAACCTAGACCAGAGCTCCTATAATTCACCCCTCCACTTT. Protein sequence: CASNLDQSSYNSPLHF.

The chain joins TRBV5-1 to TRBJ1-1; maybe TRBD1 (5 bases). V was shortened by 2 bases and J by 4 bases, with 12 bases between the two germline ends. Germline lookup yields CDR1 SGHRS and CDR2 YFSETQ. This CDR3 spans 14 amino acids. The CDR3 here is CASSFKGGTTEAFF. In DNA form, the CDR3 reads TGCGCCAGCAGCTTCAAGGGAGGGACCACTGAAGCTTTCTTT. Together with reference TRBV5-1 and TRBJ1-1, the CDR3 gives the full variable domain: KAGVTQTPRYLIKTRGQQVTLSCSPISGHRSVSWYQQTPGQGLQFLFEYFSETQRNKGNFPGRFSGRQFSNSRSEMNVSTLELGDSALYLCASSFKGGTTEAFFGQGTRLTVV.

The chain couples TRBV24-1 to TRBJ1-5, with 7 bases fitting TRBD1. The V gene's germline CDR1 is KGHDR and CDR2 SFDVKD. The CDR3 length is 16 residues. After removal of 3 bases from V and 0 bases from J, the junction contained 4 bases not matched to a gene. In DNA, the CDR3 is TGTGCCACCAGTGATCCCCGGGACAGTAGCAATCAGCCCCAGCATTTT. This translates into CATSDPRDSSNQPQHF.

V and J are TRBV30 and TRBJ2-1, with a possible D match to TRBD2 (5 bases). Germline assignment: CDR1 GTSNPN and CDR2 SVGIG (reference sequence). The CDR3 is 11 residues long. Deletions cut 4 bases from V and 7 bases from J, with 8 bases between. The chain's CDR3 is CAWTSGNEQFF. DNA for the CDR3: TGTGCCTGGACTTCGGGGAATGAGCAGTTCTTC. Full variable domain (outside the CDR3, taken from reference TRBV30 and TRBJ2-1): SQTIHQWPATLVQPVGSPLSLECTVEGTSNPNLYWYRQAAGRGLQLLFYSVGIGQISSEVPQNLSASRPQDRQFILSSKKLLLSDSGFYLCAWTSGNEQFFGPGTRLTVL.

The chain uses TRBV7-8 and TRBJ1-4, with TRBD1 matching over 10 bases. Looked up from germline, CDR1 is SGHVS and CDR2 is FQNEAQ. V lost 4 bases, J lost 8 bases, and 10 bases stayed unmatched. CDR3 length: 16 residues. This chain's CDR3 is CASSSHSGQGREKLFF. The CDR3 region has the DNA TGTGCCAGCAGCTCGCACTCGGGACAGGGGAGAGAAAAACTGTTTTTT.

V usage is TRBV5-4 and J usage is TRBJ2-7, with a possible D match to TRBD2 (5 bases). Trimming took 4 bases from V and 6 from J, leaving 20 bases between them. Germline lookup yields CDR1 SGHNT and CDR2 YYREEE (reference sequence). CDR3 length: 15 amino acids. The chain's CDR3 is CASSLPGIIQIEQYF. The CDR3 region has the DNA TGTGCCAGCAGCCTGCCGGGGATAATCCAAATCGAGCAGTACTTC.

The rearrangement links TRBV14 to TRBJ1-6; D not certain. Germline loops: CDR1 SGHDN, CDR2 FVKESK. The CDR3 is made up of 15 amino acids. V dropped 1 base and J dropped 4 bases, with 8 bases sitting between them. The CDR3 bases are TGTGCCAGCAGCCAAGGTTCCAGTTATAATTCACCCCTCCACTTT. Protein product: CASSQGSSYNSPLHF.

In nucleotides, the CDR3 is TGTGCCAGCACTTTAGGACAGGGACCGCTCTATGGCTACACCTTC. Translation gives CASTLGQGPLYGYTF. The J gene is TRBJ1-2, the V gene TRBV6-5; 8 nucleotides line up with TRBD1. There are 15 residues in the CDR3. Germline V lookup: CDR1 MNHEY, CDR2 SVGAGI. With V trimmed by 7 bases and J by 4 bases, 11 bases remained unmatched.

V and J are TRBV6-6 and TRBJ1-4; D not certain. Per the germline V gene, CDR1 is MNHNY and CDR2 is SVGAGI (reference sequence). The CDR3 loop spans 16 amino acids. V lost 0 bases and J 5 bases, leaving 13 bases between the germline ends. In DNA, the CDR3 is TGTGCCAGCAGTTACTCGCTCCAGAACCCCAATGAAAAACTGTTTTTT. Translating it yields CASSYSLQNPNEKLFF.

The genes are TRBV12-3 or TRBV12-4 and TRBJ1-6; D gene ambiguous. V was pared by 3 bases and J by 8 bases, with 5 bases between. CDR3 length: 12 amino acids. The DNA for the CDR3 is TGTGCCAGCAGTTTCGGGGATTCACCCCTCCACTTT. Protein sequence: CASSFGDSPLHF.

This rearrangement joins TRBV5-1 to TRBJ1-3, with a tentative D call TRBD1 (6 bases). From germline, CDR1 is SGHRS and CDR2 YFSETQ. There are 16 residues in the CDR3. V dropped 4 bases and J dropped 0 bases, with 14 bases sitting between them. CDR3 coding DNA: TGCGCCAGCAGCCTCCCGACAGGCCCCTCTGGAAACACCATATATTTT. Protein product: CASSLPTGPSGNTIYF.

The gene calls are TRBV19 and TRBJ1-5; D call uncertain. V was clipped by 6 bases and J by 5 bases, with 11 bases between them. The CDR3 length is 13 residues. The V gene's germline CDR1 is LNHDA and CDR2 SQIVND (reference sequence). The CDR3 protein is CASSPPPDQPQHF. DNA for the CDR3: TGTGCCAGTAGCCCTCCCCCCGATCAGCCCCAGCATTTT.

This clone was recorded once. V gene TRBV7-2 combines with J gene TRBJ1-5; D is possibly TRBD1 (5 bases). This CDR3 contains 13 residues. Trimming cost V 3 bases and J 5 bases, with 8 bases left between them. Germline V gene sequence: CDR1 SGHTA, CDR2 FQGNSA. The CDR3 DNA sequence: TGTGCCAGCAGCTTCAGGGTTGATCAGCCCCAGCATTTT. It encodes CASSFRVDQPQHF.